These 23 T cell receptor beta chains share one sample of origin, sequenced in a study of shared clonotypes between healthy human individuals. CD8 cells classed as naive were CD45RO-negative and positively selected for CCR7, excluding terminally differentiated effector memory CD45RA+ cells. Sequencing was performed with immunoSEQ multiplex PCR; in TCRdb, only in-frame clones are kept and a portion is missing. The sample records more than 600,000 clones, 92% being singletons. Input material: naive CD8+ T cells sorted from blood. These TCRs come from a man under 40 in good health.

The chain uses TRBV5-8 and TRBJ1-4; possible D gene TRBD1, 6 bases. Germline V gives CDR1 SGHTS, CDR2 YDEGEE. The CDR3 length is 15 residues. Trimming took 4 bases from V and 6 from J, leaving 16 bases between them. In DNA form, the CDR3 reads TGTGCCAGCAGCGATACAGGGTCTTCTGATGAAAAACTGTTTTTT. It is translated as CASSDTGSSDEKLFF.

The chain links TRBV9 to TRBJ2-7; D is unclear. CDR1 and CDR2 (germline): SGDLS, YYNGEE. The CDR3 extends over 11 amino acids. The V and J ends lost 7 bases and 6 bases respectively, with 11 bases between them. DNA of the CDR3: TGTGCCAGCGGACGAGTTGGCGAGCAGTACTTC. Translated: CASGRVGEQYF.

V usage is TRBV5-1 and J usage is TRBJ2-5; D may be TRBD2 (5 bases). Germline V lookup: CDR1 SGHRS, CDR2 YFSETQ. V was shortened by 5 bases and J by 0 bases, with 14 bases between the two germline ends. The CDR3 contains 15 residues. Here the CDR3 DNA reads TGCGCCAGCAGAAAGAGGGTCCAGTACCAAGAGACCCAGTACTTC. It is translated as CASRKRVQYQETQYF.

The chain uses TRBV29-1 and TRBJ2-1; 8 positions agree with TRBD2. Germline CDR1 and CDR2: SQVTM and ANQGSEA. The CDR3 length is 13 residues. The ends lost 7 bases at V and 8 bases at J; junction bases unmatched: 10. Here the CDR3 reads CSGLLAAGDEQFF. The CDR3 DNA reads TGCAGCGGACTACTAGCGGCAGGGGATGAGCAGTTCTTC.

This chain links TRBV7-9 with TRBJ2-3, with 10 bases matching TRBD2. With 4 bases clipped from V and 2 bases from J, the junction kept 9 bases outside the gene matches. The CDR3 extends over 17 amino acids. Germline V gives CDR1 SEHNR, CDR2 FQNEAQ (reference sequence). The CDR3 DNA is TGTGCCAGCAGCTCCATACTAGCGGGGATGATCACAGATACGCAGTATTTT. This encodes CASSSILAGMITDTQYF.

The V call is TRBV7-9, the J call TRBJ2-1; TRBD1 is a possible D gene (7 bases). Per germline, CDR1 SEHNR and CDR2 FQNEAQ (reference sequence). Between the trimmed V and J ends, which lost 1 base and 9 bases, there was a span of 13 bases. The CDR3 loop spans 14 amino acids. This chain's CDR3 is CASSLVEGAGEQFF. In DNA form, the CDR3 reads TGTGCCAGCAGCTTAGTGGAGGGGGCGGGTGAGCAGTTCTTC.

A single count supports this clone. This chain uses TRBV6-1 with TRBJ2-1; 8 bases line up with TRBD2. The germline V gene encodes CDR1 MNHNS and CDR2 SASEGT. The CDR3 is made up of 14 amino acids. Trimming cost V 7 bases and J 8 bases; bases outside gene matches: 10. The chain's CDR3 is CASKGLEIVHEQFF. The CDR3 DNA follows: TGTGCCAGCAAGGGACTAGAAATCGTCCATGAGCAGTTCTTC.

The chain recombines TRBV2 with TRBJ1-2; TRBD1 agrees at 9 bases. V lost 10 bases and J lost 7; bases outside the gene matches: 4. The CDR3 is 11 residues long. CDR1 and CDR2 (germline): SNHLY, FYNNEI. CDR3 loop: CATTGGFGYTF. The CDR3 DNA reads TGTGCCACAACAGGGGGCTTTGGCTACACCTTC.

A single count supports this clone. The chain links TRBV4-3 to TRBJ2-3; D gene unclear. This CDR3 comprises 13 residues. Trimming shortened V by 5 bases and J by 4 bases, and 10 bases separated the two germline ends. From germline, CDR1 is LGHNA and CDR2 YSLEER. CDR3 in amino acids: CASSARFSDTQYF. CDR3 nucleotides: TGCGCCAGCAGCGCCCGGTTTTCAGATACGCAGTATTTT.

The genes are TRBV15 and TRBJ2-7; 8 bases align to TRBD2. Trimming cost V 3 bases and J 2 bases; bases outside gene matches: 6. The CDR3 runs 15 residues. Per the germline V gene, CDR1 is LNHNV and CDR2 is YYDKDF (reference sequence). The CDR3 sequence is CATSRGLGKTYEQYF. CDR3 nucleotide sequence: TGTGCCACCAGCAGGGGACTAGGAAAAACCTACGAGCAGTACTTC. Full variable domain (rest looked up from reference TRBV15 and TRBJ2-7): DAMVIQNPRYQVTQFGKPVTLSCSQTLNHNVMYWYQQKSSQAPKLLFHYYDKDFNNEADTPDNFQSRRPNTSFCFLDIRSPGLGDTAMYLCATSRGLGKTYEQYFGPGTRLTVT.

Here the CDR3 reads CATSSGEGGSRDTQYF. DNA of the CDR3: TGTGCCACCAGCAGCGGAGAGGGAGGTTCGAGAGATACGCAGTATTTT. The rearrangement links TRBV15 to TRBJ2-3, with D perhaps matching TRBD2 (6 bases). CDR1 and CDR2 from the germline V gene are LNHNV and YYDKDF (reference sequence). Trimming cost V 3 bases and J 5 bases, with 18 bases left between them. The CDR3 consists of 16 residues.

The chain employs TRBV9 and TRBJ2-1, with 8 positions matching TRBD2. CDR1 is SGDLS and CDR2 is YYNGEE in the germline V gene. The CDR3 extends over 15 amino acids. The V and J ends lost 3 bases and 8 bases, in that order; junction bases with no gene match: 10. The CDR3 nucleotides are TGTGCCAGCAGCGGAACGGGAGGGCCGGGAGATGAGCAGTTCTTC. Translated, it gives CASSGTGGPGDEQFF.

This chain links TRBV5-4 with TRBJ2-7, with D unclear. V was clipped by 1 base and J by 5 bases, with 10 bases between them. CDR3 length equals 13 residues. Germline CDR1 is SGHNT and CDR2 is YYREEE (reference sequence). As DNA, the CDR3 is TGTGCCAGCAGCTTGTTTCCTGCGAACGAGCAGTACTTC. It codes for CASSLFPANEQYF.

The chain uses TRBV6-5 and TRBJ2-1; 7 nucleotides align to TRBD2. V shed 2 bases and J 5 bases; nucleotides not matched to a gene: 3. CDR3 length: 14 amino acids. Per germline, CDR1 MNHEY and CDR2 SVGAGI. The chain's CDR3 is CASSYPGGNNEQFF. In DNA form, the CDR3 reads TGTGCCAGCAGTTACCCCGGGGGGAACAATGAGCAGTTCTTC.

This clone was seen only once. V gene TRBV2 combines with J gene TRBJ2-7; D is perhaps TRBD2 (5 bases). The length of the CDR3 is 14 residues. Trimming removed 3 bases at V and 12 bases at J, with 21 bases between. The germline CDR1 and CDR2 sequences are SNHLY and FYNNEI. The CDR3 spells CASSDFSVERGLYF. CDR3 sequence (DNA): TGTGCCAGCAGTGATTTTAGCGTGGAGAGAGGTTTGTACTTC.

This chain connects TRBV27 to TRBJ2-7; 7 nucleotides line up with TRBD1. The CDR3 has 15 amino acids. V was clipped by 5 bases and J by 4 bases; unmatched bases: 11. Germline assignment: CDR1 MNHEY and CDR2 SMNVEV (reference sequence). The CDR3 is CASSPSLDRAYEQYF. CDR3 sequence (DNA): TGTGCCAGCAGTCCGTCCCTCGACAGGGCGTACGAGCAGTACTTC.

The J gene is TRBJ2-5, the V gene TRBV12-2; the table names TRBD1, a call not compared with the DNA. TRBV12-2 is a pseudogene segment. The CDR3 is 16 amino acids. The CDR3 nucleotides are TGTGCAAGTCGCCCCCAGGTCCAAGCTTACCAAGAGACCCAGTACTTC. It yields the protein CASRPQVQAYQETQYF.

The CDR3 loop is CASSSGLATPTSSYNEQFF. CDR3 bases: TGTGCCAGCAGTTCCGGACTAGCGACGCCCACCAGCTCCTACAATGAGCAGTTCTTC. V and J are TRBV28 and TRBJ2-1; 9 nucleotides align to TRBD2. V was clipped by 4 bases and J by 0 bases; unmatched bases: 13. Germline CDR1 MDHEN, CDR2 SYDVKM. This CDR3 contains 19 residues.

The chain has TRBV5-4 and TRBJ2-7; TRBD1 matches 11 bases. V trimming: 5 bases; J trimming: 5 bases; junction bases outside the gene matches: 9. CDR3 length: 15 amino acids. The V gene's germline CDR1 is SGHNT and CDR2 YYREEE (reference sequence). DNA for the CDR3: TGTGCCAGCAGTTTAGACCCGGGACAGGGGGACGAGCAGTACTTC. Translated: CASSLDPGQGDEQYF.

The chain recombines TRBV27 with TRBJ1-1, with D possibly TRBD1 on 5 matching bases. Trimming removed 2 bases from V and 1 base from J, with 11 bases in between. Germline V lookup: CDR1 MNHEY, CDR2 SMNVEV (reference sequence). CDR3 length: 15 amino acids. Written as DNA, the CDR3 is TGTGCCAGCAGTTTAGGGGGACCTTGGAACACTGAAGCTTTCTTT. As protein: CASSLGGPWNTEAFF.

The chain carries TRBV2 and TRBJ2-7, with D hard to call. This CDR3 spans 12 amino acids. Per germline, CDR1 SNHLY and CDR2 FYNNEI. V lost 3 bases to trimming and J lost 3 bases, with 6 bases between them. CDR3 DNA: TGTGCCAGCAGTGATGAACGCTACGAGCAGTACTTC. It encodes CASSDERYEQYF.

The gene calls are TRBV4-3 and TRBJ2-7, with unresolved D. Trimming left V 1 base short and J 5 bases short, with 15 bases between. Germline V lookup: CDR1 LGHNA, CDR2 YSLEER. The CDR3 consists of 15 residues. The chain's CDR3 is CASSQGVGVTDEQYF. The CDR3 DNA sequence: TGCGCCAGCAGCCAAGGAGTTGGCGTAACAGACGAGCAGTACTTC.

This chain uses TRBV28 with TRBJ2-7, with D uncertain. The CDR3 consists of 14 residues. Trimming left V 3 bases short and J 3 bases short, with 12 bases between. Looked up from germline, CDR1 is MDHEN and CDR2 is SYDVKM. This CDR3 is CASSFPPPRYEQYF. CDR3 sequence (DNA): TGTGCCAGCAGTTTCCCCCCCCCTCGCTACGAGCAGTACTTC.